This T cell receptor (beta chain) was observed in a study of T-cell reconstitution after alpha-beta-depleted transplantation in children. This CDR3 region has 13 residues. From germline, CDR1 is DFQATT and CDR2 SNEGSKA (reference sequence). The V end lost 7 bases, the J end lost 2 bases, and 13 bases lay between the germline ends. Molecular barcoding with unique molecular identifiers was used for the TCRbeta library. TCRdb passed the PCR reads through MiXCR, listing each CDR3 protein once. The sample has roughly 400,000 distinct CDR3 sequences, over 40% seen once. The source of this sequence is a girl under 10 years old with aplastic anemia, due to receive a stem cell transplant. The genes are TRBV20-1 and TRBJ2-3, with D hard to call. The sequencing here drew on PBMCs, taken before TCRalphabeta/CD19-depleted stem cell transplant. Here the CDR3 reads CSGELSDTDTQYF. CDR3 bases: TGCAGTGGGGAACTCTCTGACACAGATACGCAGTATTTT.